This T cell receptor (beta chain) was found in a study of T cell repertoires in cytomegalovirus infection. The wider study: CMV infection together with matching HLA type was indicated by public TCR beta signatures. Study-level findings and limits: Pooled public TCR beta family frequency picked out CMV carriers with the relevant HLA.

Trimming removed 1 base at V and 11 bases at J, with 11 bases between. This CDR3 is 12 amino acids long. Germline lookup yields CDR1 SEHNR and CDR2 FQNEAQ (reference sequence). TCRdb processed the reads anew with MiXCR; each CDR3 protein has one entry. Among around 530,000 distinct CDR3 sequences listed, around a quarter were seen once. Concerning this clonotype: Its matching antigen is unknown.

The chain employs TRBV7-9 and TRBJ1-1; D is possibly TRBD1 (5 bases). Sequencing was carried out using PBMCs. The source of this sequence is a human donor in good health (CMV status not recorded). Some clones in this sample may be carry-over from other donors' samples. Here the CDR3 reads CASSLVSNRAFF. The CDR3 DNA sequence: TGTGCCAGCAGCTTAGTCAGCAACAGGGCTTTCTTT. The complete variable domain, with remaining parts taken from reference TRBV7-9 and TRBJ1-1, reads DTGVSQNPRHKITKRGQNVTFRCDPISEHNRLYWYRQTLGQGPEFLTYFQNEAQLEKSRLLSDRFSAERPKGSFSTLEIQRTEQGDSAMYLCASSLVSNRAFFGQGTRLTVV.